This T cell receptor beta chain was sequenced for a study of OX40 agonist ivuxolimab in advanced cancers. For the study at large: In three patients, partial responses were observed, one with hepatocellular carcinoma and two with cutaneous melanoma. Study observations and caveats: At 0.1 to 3.0 mg/kg, clonal expansion of CD4+ and CD8+ blood T cells had occurred by week 6.

Produced via immunoSEQ multiplex PCR; TCRdb's table is partial and in-frame only. The repertoire has under 95,000 clones, roughly nine tenths of them found once; the top ten carry 1.4% to 1.5%. Germline V lookup: CDR1 MNHEY, CDR2 SVGAGI. V lost 5 bases, J lost 6 bases, and 16 bases lay in between. There are 15 residues in the CDR3. On this clone: No antigen is known for it.

Autoimmune disease history or systemic immunosuppression led to patient exclusion. The input for sequencing was CD4+ or CD8+ T cells sorted from blood, taken in a trial of the OX40 agonist ivuxolimab. The genes are TRBV6-5 and TRBJ2-2; D is uncertain. The TCR comes from an adult with an advanced solid tumor such as melanoma, head and neck, liver or kidney cancer. The CDR3, as DNA: TGTGCCAGCAGTAGTCTGAGGACGTCGGCCGGGGAGCTGTTTTTT. Amino acids: CASSSLRTSAGELFF.